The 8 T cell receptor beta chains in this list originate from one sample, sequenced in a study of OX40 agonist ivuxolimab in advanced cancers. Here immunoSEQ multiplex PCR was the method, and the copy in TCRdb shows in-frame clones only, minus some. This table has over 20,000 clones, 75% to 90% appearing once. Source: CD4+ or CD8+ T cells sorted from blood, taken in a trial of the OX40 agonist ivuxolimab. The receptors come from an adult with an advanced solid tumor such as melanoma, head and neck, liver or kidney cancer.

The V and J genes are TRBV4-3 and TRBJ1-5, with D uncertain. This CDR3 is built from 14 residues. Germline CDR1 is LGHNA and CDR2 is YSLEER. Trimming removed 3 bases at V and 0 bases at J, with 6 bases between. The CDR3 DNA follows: TGCGCCAGCAGCCATGGATATAGCAATCAGCCCCAGCATTTT. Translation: CASSHGYSNQPQHF.

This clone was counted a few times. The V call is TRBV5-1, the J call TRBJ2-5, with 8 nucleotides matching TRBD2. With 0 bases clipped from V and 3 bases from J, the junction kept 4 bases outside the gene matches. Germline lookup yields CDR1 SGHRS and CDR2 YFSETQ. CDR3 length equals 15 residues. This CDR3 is CASSLASGLEETQYF. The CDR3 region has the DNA TGCGCCAGCAGCTTGGCCTCGGGACTAGAAGAGACCCAGTACTTC.

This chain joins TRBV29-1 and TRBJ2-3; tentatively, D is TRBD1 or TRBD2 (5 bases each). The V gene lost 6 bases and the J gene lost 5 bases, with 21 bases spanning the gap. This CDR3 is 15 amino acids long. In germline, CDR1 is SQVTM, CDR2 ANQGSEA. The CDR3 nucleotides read TGCAGCGTGGTGGGGGTGACCGAGACACAAGATACGCAGTATTTT. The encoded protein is CSVVGVTETQDTQYF.

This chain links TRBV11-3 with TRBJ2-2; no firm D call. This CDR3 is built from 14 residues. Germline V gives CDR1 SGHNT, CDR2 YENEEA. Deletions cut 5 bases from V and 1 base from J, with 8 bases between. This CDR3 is CASSPPGNTGELFF. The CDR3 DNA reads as TGTGCCAGCAGCCCCCCAGGGAACACCGGGGAGCTGTTTTTT.

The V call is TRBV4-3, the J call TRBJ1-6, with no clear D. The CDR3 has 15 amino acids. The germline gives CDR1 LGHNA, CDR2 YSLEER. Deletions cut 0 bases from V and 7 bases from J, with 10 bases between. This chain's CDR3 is CASSQDREGNSPLHF. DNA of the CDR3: TGCGCCAGCAGCCAAGATCGGGAGGGAAATTCACCCCTCCACTTT.

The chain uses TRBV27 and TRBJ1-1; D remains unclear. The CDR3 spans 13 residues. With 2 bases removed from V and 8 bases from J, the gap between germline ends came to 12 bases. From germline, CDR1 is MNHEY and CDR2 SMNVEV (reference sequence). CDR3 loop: CASSLTALNEAFF. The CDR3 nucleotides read TGTGCCAGCAGTTTAACGGCGTTAAACGAAGCTTTCTTT.

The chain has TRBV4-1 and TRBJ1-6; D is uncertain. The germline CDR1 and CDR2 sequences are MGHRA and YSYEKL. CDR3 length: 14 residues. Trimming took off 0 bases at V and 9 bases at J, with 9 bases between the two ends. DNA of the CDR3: TGCGCCAGCAGCCAAGAGGACGGTTTTTCACCCCTCCACTTT. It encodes CASSQEDGFSPLHF.

The CDR3 DNA sequence: TGTGCCTGGAGTGTACCTTTAGCGGGGGCGAACACCGGGGAGCTGTTTTTT. Encoded protein: CAWSVPLAGANTGELFF. V gene TRBV30 combines with J gene TRBJ2-2, with 9 bases fitting TRBD2. The CDR3 has 17 amino acids. Trimming at V came to 0 bases and at J to 0 bases, leaving 5 bases not matched to a gene. Germline V gives CDR1 GTSNPN, CDR2 SVGIG (reference sequence).